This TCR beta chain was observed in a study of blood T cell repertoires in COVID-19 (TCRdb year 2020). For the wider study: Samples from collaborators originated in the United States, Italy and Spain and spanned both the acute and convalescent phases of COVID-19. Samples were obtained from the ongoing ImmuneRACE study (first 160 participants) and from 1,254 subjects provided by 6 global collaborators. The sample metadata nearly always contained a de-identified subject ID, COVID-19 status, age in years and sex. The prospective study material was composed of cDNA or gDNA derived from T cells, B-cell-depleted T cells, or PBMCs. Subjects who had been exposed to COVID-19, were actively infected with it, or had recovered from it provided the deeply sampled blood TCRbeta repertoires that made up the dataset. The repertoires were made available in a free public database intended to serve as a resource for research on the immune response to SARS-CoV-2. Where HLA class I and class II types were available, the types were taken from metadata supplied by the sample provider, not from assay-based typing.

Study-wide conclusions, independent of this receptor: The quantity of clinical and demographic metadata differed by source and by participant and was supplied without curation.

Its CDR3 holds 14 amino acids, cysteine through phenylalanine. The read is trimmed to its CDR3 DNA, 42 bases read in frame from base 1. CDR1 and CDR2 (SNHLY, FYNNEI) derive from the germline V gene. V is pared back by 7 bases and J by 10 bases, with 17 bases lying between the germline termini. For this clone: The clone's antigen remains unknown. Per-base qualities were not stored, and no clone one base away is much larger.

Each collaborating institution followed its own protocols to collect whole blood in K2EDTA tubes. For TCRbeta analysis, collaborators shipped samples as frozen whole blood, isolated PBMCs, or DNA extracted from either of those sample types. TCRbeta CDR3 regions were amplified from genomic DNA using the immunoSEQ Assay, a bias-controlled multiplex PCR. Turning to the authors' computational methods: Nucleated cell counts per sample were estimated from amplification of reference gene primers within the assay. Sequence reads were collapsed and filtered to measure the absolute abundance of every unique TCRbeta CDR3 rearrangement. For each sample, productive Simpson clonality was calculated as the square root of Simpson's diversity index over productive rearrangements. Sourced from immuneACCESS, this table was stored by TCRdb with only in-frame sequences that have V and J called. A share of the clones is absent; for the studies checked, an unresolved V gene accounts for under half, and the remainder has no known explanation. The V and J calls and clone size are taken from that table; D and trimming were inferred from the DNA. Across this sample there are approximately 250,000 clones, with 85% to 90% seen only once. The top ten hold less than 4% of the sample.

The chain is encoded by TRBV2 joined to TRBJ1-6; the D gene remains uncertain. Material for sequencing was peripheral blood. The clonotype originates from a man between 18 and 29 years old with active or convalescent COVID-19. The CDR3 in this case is CASITTADNSPLHF. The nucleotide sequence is TGTGCCAGCATCACGACGGCCGACAACTCACCCCTCCACTTT.